This entry concerns a single T cell receptor beta chain. Its antigen is still unknown. Germline CDR1 is SGHAT and CDR2 is FQNNGV. This CDR3 has 17 residues. V lost 0 bases and J lost 3, with 17 bases in between. The entry originates in a study of CD8 T cells in ankylosing spondylitis. Overall study results and limits: Matched ankylosing spondylitis synovial fluid reportedly showed significant enrichment of disease-linked clones. Certain motif variants had earlier appeared in reactive arthritis synovial fluid and blood. Seemingly characteristic of ankylosing spondylitis blood was a TCR beta motif consisting of about 8 highly homologous variants.

Libraries for TCR beta were made by quantitative 5'-RACE with molecular barcodes. A single record per CDR3 protein comes from TCRdb applying MiXCR to the 5' RACE reads. The sample carries hundreds of thousands of distinct CDR3 sequences, roughly 26% recorded once. Sequenced material: blood, either unsorted or a sorted T cell fraction (not recorded which). The sequence came from a male donor with ankylosing spondylitis. The gene calls are TRBV11-2 and TRBJ2-5, with D perhaps being TRBD1 or TRBD2 (5 bases each). CDR3 DNA sequence: TGTGCCAGCAGCTTAGAAGGTCCAGGGCGGGCCAAAGAGACCCAGTACTTC. It specifies CASSLEGPGRAKETQYF.